Listed below are T cell receptor beta chains from one sample, sequenced in a study of blood T cell repertoires in COVID-19. The data were produced by immunoSEQ multiplex PCR, yet TCRdb's version contains in-frame clones alone and is incomplete. Here the sample spans 140,000 to 150,000 clones, nearly 90% being singletons. Sequences were obtained from peripheral blood. All receptors come from a man in his 70s with acute or convalescent COVID-19. CDR3s include the opening cysteine and the closing phenylalanine or tryptophan. D genes are given only for firm matches. Rows give clone size only sometimes, using once, few, many, or a class for an expanded clone.

D | J | size | V | CDR3 | DNA
NA | TRBJ1-1 | NA | TRBV6-2/TRBV6-3 | CASSAPYRGGGTEAFF | TGTGCCAGCAGTGCTCCCTACCGAGGGGGGGGCACTGAAGCTTTCTTT
TRBD2 | TRBJ2-3 | NA | TRBV5-4 | CASSLLLAGGGDTQYF | TGTGCCAGCAGCTTACTACTAGCGGGAGGTGGAGATACGCAGTATTTT
NA | TRBJ1-4 | NA | TRBV14 | CASSQDLSEKLFF | TGTGCCAGCAGCCAAGATTTGTCGGAAAAACTGTTTTTT
TRBD1 | TRBJ2-5 | NA | TRBV28 | CASSRGQGETQYF | TGTGCCAGCAGCCGAGGACAGGGAGAGACCCAGTACTTC
TRBD2 | TRBJ2-2 | NA | TRBV10-1 | CASSLGGSTGELFF | TGCGCCAGCAGTCTCGGGGGGAGCACCGGGGAGCTGTTTTTT
NA | TRBJ2-3 | NA | TRBV6-6 | CASSYNADSFTDTQYF | TGTGCCAGCAGTTATAACGCGGACAGTTTCACAGATACGCAGTATTTT
TRBD1 | TRBJ1-2 | once | TRBV29-1 | CSVGTANYGYTF | TGCAGCGTGGGGACAGCTAACTATGGCTACACCTTC
NA | TRBJ1-1 | NA | TRBV6-6 | CASRLTGVNTEAFF | TGTGCCAGCAGATTGACAGGAGTGAACACTGAAGCTTTCTTT
NA | TRBJ1-1 | few | TRBV7-9 | CASSLWGSGEAFF | TGTGCCAGCAGCTTATGGGGTAGCGGTGAAGCTTTCTTT
TRBD2 | TRBJ2-5 | NA | TRBV7-2 | CASSFLAVETQYF | TGTGCCAGCAGCTTCCTAGCGGTGGAGACCCAGTACTTC